The source of this TCR beta chain is a study of T cell repertoires in cytomegalovirus infection. Germline lookup yields CDR1 PRHDT and CDR2 FYEKMQ (reference sequence). The CDR3 loop spans 15 amino acids. The J segment lost 4 bases and the V segment lost 5 bases, leaving 5 bases of the junction unmatched. A note on this clonotype: The target antigen is unknown.

TCRdb processed the reads anew with MiXCR; each CDR3 protein has one entry. The sample lists roughly 500,000 distinct CDR3 sequences; 40% to 50% were seen once. This clonotype originated in a human donor in good health (CMV status not recorded). Some clones in this sample may be carry-over from other donors' samples. The sample in question was cultured PBMCs, obtained from culture after CMV antigen stimulation. V usage is TRBV13 and J usage is TRBJ2-1; TRBD1 aligns across 10 bases. This CDR3 is CASSRDRGIYNEQFF. CDR3 nucleotide sequence: TGTGCCAGCAGCCGGGACAGGGGCATTTACAATGAGCAGTTCTTC.